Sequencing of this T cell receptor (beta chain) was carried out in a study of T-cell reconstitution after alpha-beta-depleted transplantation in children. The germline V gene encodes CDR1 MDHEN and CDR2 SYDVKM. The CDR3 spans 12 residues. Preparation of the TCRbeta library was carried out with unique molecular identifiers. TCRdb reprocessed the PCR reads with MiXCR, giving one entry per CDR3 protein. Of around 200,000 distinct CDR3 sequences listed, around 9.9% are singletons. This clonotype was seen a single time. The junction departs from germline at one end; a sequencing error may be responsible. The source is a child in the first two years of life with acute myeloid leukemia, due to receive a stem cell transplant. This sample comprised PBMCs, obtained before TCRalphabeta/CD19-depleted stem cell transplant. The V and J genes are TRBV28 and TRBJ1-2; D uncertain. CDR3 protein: CAGSLVNYGYTF. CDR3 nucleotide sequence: TGTGCCGGCAGTTTGGTCAACTATGGCTACACCTTC.